The TCR beta chain under discussion was sequenced for a study of regulatory T cells in long-lasting Graves disease. Study in general: Antithyroid drugs had been taken under 3 months by newly diagnosed Graves' patients. Findings and limits, study-wide: Persistent Graves' cases showed lower TCR diversity than newly diagnosed cases. New patients shared some 890 public clonotypes, fewer than the roughly 2,600 shared by persistent patients. TRBV28 was favored in persistent disease, as were TRBJ1-2 and TRBJ2-5.

The CDR3 contains 16 residues. The germline gives CDR1 DFQATT, CDR2 SNEGSKA (reference sequence). The trim removed 5 bases at V and 0 bases at J, leaving 10 bases unmatched. In its sample, this clonotype was seen a few times. The antigen remains unidentified. HTBI primers from iRepertoire and Arm-PCR of CDR3 regions yielded the TCR beta libraries. TCRdb re-called the multiplex PCR reads through MiXCR, storing one row per CDR3 protein. This sample has about 320,000 distinct CDR3 sequences, with over 15% found just once. The time point here: newly diagnosed GD, antithyroid drugs for less than 3 months. Following extraction of RNA from PBMCs, that RNA was used to make the TCR library.

This receptor was taken from a female donor with Graves disease. The sample in question was peripheral blood mononuclear cells (PBMCs), obtained at new diagnosis, from a patient treated with antithyroid drugs. The chain is built from TRBV20-1 and TRBJ2-1; 7 bases are shared with TRBD2. The CDR3 loop is CSAPGIAGNSYNEQFF. The CDR3 coding sequence is TGCAGTGCTCCCGGAATAGCGGGCAACTCCTACAATGAGCAGTTCTTC.